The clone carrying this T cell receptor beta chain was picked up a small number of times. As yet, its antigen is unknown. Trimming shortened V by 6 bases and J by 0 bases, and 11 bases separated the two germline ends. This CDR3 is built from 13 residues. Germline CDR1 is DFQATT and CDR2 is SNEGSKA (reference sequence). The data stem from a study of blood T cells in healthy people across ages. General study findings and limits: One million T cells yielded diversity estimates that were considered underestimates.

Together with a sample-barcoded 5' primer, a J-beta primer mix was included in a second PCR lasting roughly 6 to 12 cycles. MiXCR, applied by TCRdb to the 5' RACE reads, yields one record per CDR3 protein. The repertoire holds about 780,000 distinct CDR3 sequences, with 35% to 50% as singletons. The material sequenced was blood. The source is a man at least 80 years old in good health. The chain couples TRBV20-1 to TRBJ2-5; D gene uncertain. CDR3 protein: CSAIHPYQETQYF. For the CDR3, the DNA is TGCAGTGCCATACACCCGTACCAAGAGACCCAGTACTTC.